Below, 4 T cell receptor beta chains from the same sample are listed, as sequenced in a study of blood T cell repertoires in COVID-19. Data came from immunoSEQ multiplex PCR; TCRdb stores just in-frame clones and leaves some out. The sample contains around 93,000 clones, 90% of which appear only once. The sequencing input was peripheral blood. The receptors shown here come from a man aged 18 to 30 with COVID-19, enrolled during active disease.

V usage is TRBV2 and J usage is TRBJ2-7; 9 nucleotides agree with TRBD2. V shed 7 bases and J 4 bases; nucleotides not matched to a gene: 11. CDR1 and CDR2 from the germline V gene are SNHLY and FYNNEI. The CDR3 covers 15 residues. CDR3: CASINEAGGLYEQYF. The CDR3 coding sequence is TGTGCCAGCATTAACGAGGCGGGAGGGCTGTACGAGCAGTACTTC.

This clone was seen just once. The chain has TRBV6-1 and TRBJ2-7; no clear D gene. Germline CDR1 and CDR2: MNHNS and SASEGT. Trimming took 3 bases from V and 4 from J, leaving 4 bases between them. The CDR3 sequence is 11 residues long. CDR3 loop: CASSDSYEQYF. The CDR3 DNA follows: TGTGCCAGCAGTGACAGTTACGAGCAGTACTTC.

The gene calls are TRBV28 and TRBJ1-1; D gene ambiguous. The V gene's germline CDR1 is MDHEN and CDR2 SYDVKM. The CDR3 length is 12 residues. CDR3 nucleotides: TGTTCCTGCAGCCAGGTCTTCACTGAAGCTTTCTTT. Translating gives CSCSQVFTEAFF.

The CDR3 DNA sequence: TGTGCCAGCAGCCCAGATGGCTCACCCCTCCACTTT. It yields the protein CASSPDGSPLHF. This chain uses TRBV9 with TRBJ1-6; D call uncertain. Germline-derived CDR1 and CDR2 are SGDLS and YYNGEE. The CDR3 extends over 12 amino acids. Trimming removed 4 bases from V and 10 bases from J, with 9 bases in between.